The 6 T cell receptor beta chains presented below share a single source sample, sequenced in a study of T cells in Graves' hyperthyroidism and ophthalmopathy (dated by TCRdb to between 2018 and 2021). Libraries were constructed by multiplex PCR. Data came from an Illumina HiSeq 2000. TCR beta CDR3 regions were amplified from RNA transcripts. The first round of RT-PCR for the TCR CDR3 was performed with the HTBI primer set and the Qiagen OneStep RT-PCR kit. The raw public reads went through TCRdb reprocessing: fastp at Q25, MiXCR clone calling, in-frame beta chains kept. Each record represents a unique CDR3 protein, reported with the most common genes and DNA among its rows. The sample includes about 270,000 distinct CDR3 sequences, with approximately 26% observed a single time. Together, the top ten hold more than 25% of the sample. Sample: blood. The source is a man aged 40-55 years with Graves' hyperthyroidism that later progressed to Graves' ophthalmopathy.

This clonotype was detected ten times or more. The chain joins TRBV15 to TRBJ2-7; 12 positions match TRBD2. The junction had 7 bases not matched to a gene; V was cut back by 1 base and J by 6 bases. CDR1 LNHNV and CDR2 YYDKDF come from the germline V gene (reference sequence). The CDR3 sequence is 16 residues long. CDR3 in amino acids: CATSRGTSGRPSEQYF. The CDR3, as DNA: TGTGCCACCAGCAGAGGAACTAGCGGGAGGCCCTCCGAGCAGTACTTC.

This clonotype came up many times. V gene TRBV18 combines with J gene TRBJ1-1, with TRBD1 identical over 7 bases. J lost 3 bases, V lost 4 bases, and 14 bases had no gene match. The length of the CDR3 is 17 residues. Germline lookup yields CDR1 KGHSH and CDR2 LQKENI. CDR3 sequence reads: CASSRGLTGNRYTEAFF. CDR3 DNA: TGTGCCAGCTCACGGGGGTTGACAGGGAATAGGTACACTGAAGCTTTCTTT.

This clonotype showed up many times. V and J are TRBV5-1 and TRBJ2-7, with D perhaps TRBD1 (5 bases). Trimming took 4 bases from V and 4 from J, leaving 12 bases between them. Germline V gives CDR1 SGHRS, CDR2 YFSETQ. The CDR3 consists of 13 residues. The CDR3 sequence: CASSTSPGYEQYF. CDR3 DNA sequence: TGCGCCAGCAGCACATCCCCAGGGTACGAGCAGTACTTC. Looking up the rest from reference TRBV5-1 and TRBJ2-7 gives the full variable domain: KAGVTQTPRYLIKTRGQQVTLSCSPISGHRSVSWYQQTPGQGLQFLFEYFSETQRNKGNFPGRFSGRQFSNSRSEMNVSTLELGDSALYLCASSTSPGYEQYFGPGTRLTVT.

There are many counts of this clonotype. The gene calls are TRBV12-3 or TRBV12-4 and TRBJ2-7; 7 bases map to TRBD1. There are 12 residues in the CDR3. The trim removed 9 bases at V and 3 bases at J, leaving 5 bases unmatched. The CDR3 is CASSTGSYEQYF. Here the CDR3 DNA reads TGTGCCAGTTCGACAGGGAGCTACGAGCAGTACTTC.

This clonotype was observed a few times. V usage is TRBV12-3 or TRBV12-4 and J usage is TRBJ2-7; D ambiguous. The ends were cut back, 6 bases at V and 3 bases at J, with 9 bases in the middle. The CDR3 consists of 12 residues. CDR3 in DNA: TGTGCCAGCAGACGCGACCTCTACGAGCAGTACTTC. It codes for CASRRDLYEQYF.

The V call is TRBV12-3 or TRBV12-4, the J call TRBJ1-1; no reliable D call. The CDR3 length is 14 residues. V was trimmed by 2 bases and J by 3 bases, leaving 10 bases between them. CDR3 nucleotides: TGTGCCAGCAGTTTACTTACCGGTGACACTGAAGCTTTCTTT. It specifies CASSLLTGDTEAFF.